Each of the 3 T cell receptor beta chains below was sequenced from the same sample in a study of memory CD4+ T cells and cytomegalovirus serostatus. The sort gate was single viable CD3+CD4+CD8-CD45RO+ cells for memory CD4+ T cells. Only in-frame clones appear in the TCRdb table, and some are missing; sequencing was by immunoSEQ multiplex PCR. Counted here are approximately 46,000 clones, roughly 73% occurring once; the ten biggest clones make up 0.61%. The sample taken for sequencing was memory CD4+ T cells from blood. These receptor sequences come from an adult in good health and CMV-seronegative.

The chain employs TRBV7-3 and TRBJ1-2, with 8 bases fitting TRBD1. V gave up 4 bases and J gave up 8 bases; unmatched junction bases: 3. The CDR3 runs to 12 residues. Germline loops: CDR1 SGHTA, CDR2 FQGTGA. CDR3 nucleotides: TGTGCCAGCAGCTCGGACAGGGTAGGCTACACCTTC. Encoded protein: CASSSDRVGYTF.

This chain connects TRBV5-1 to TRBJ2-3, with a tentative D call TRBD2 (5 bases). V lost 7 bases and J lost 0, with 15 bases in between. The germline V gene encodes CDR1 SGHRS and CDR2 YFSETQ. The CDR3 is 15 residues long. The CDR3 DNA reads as TGCGCCAGCTGCATTGAGGGATCTAGCACAGATACGCAGTATTTT. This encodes CASCIEGSSTDTQYF.

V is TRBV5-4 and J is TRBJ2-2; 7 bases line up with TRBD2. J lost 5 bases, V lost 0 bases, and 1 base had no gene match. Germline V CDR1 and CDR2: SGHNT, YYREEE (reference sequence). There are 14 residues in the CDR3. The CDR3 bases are TGTGCCAGCAGCTTGGCCGGGAGGACCGGGGAGCTGTTTTTT. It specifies CASSLAGRTGELFF.